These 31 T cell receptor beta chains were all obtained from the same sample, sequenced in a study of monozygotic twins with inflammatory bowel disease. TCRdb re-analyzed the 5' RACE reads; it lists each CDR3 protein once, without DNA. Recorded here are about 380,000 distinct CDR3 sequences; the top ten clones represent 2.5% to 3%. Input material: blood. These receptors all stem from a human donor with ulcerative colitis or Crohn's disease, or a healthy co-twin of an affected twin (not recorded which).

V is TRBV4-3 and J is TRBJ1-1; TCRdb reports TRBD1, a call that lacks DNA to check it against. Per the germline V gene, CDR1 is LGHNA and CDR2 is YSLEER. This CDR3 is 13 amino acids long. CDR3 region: CASSQARGGKAFF.

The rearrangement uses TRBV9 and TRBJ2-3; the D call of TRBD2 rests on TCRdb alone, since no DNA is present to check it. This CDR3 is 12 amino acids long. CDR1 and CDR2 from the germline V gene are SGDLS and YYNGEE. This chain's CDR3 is CASTGGTDTQYF.

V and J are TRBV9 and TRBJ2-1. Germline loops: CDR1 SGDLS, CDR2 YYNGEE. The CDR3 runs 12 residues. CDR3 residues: CASSLPSNEQFF.

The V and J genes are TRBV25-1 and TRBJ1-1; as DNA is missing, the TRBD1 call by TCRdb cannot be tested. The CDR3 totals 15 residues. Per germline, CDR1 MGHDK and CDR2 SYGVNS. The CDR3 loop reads CASSEPSWGYTEAFF.

The CDR3 is CSARAQAATGELFF. This chain uses TRBV20-1 with TRBJ2-2; lacking DNA, the TRBD1 call made by TCRdb goes unchecked. The V gene's germline CDR1 is DFQATT and CDR2 SNEGSKA (reference sequence). The CDR3 totals 14 residues.

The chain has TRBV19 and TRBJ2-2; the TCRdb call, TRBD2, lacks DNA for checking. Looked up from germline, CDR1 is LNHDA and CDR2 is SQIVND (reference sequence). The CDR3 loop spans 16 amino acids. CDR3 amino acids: CASMVRRGWDTGELFF.

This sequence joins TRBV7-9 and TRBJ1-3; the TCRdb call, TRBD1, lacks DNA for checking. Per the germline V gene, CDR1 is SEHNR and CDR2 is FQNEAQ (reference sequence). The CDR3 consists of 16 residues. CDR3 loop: CASSLAGGGSGNTIYF.

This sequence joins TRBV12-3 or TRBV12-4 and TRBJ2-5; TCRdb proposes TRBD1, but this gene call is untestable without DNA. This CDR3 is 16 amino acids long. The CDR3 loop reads CASSLNTGGFQETQYF.

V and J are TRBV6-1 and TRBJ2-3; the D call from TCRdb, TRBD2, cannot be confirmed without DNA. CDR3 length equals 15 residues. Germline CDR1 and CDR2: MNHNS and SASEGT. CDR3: CASGASGGNTDTQYF.

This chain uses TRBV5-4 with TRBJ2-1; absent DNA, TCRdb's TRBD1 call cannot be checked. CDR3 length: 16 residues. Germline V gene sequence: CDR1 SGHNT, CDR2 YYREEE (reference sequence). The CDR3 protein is CASSLVIGGWDNEQFF.

The CDR3 loop is CASSSDHQPFTNYGYTF. The chain joins TRBV7-9 to TRBJ1-2. The germline CDR1 and CDR2 sequences are SEHNR and FQNEAQ (reference sequence). The CDR3 extends over 17 amino acids.

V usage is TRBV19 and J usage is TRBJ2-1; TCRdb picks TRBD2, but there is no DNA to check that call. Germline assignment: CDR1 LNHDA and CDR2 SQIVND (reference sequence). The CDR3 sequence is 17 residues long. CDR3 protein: CASSIVDTSGAIDEQFF.

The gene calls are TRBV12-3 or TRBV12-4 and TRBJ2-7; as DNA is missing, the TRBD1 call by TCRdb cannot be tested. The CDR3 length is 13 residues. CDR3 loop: CASRVDRAYEQYF.

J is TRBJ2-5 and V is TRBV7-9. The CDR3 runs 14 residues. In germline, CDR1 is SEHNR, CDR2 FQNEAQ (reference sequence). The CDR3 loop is CASSLVGIQETQYF.

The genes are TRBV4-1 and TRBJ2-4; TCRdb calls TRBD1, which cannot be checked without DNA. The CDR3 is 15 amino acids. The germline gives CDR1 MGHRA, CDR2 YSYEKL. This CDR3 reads CASSQRTGGNDIQYF.

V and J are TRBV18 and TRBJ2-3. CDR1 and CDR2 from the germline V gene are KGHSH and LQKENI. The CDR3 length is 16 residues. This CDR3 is CASSPLIATSTDTQYF. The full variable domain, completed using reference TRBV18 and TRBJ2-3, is NAGVMQNPRHLVRRRGQEARLRCSPMKGHSHVYWYRQLPEEGLKFMVYLQKENIIDESGMPKERFSAEFPKEGPSILRIQQVVRGDSAAYFCASSPLIATSTDTQYFGPGTRLTVL.

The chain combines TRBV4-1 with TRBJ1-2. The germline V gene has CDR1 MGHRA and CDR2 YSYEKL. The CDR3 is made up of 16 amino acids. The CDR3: CASSQDAQGSGYGYTF.

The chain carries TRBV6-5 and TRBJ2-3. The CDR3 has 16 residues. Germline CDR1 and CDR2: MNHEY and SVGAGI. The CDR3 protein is CASSYSYRGGTDTQYF.

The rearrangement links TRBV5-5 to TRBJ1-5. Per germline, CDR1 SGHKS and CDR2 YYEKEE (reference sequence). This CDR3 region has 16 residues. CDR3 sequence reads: CASSLVGGLGNQPQHF.

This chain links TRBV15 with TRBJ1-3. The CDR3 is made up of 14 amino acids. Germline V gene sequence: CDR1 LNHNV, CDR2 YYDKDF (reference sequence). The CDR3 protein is CATSGQSSGNTIYF.

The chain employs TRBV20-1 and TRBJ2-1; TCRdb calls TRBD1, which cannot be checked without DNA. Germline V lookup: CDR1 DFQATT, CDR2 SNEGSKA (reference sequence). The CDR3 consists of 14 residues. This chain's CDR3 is CSAEGGGLGNEQFF.

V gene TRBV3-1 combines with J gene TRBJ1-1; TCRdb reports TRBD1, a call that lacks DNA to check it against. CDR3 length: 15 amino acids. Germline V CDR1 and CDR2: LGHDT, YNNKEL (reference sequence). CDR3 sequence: CASSWTGQRGTEAFF.

The CDR3 reads CASSLDAGYSHYTF. V is TRBV7-9 and J is TRBJ1-2. In germline, CDR1 is SEHNR, CDR2 FQNEAQ (reference sequence). The CDR3 has 14 residues.

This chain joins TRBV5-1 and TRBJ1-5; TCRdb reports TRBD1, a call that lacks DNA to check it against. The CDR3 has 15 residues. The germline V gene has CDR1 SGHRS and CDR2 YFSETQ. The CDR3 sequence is CASSAGGQGNQPQHF.

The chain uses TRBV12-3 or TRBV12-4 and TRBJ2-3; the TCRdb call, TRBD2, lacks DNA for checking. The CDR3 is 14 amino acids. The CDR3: CASSPADSTDTQYF.

The CDR3 sequence is CASSPQVGVSSYNEQFF. The V and J genes are TRBV7-3 and TRBJ2-1. CDR1 is SGHTA and CDR2 is FQGTGA in the germline V gene. The CDR3 contains 17 residues.

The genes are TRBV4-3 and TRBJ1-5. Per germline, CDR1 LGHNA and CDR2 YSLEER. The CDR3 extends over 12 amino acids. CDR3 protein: CASSQQYQPQHF.

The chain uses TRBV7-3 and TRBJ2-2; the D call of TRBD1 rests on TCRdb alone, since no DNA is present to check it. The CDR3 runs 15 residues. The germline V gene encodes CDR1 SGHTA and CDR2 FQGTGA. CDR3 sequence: CASSLMGVNTGELFF.

The CDR3 region is CASSYGRVANTGELFF. This chain connects TRBV6-5 to TRBJ2-2. This CDR3 has 16 residues. Germline V lookup: CDR1 MNHEY, CDR2 SVGAGI.

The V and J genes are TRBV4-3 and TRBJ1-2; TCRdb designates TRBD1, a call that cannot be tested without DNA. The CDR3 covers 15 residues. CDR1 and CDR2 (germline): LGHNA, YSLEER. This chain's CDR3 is CASSLAGQGALGYTF.

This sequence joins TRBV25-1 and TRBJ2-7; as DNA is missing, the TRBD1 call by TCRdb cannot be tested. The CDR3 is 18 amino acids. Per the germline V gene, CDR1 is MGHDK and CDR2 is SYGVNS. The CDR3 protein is CASSERPGTGENWYEQYF.